This is a list of T cell receptor beta chains from one sample in a study of T cells in Graves' hyperthyroidism and ophthalmopathy. Each CDR3 protein gets one entry after TCRdb re-called the multiplex PCR reads with MiXCR. The sample records a few hundred thousand distinct CDR3 sequences, roughly 18% being singletons. Sample: blood. Every receptor here comes from a woman between 50 and 59 years old with Graves' hyperthyroidism. Both conserved end residues are part of each CDR3. D genes are given only for firm matches. The listing skips clone size in some rows; elsewhere it reads once, few, many or a size class.

d_gene	j_gene	abundance	v_gene	CDR3nt	CDR3aa
TRBD2	TRBJ2-7	.	TRBV19	TGTGCCAGTAGTATTAGCGGGAGTACAACCTACGAGCAGTACTTC	CASSISGSTTYEQYF
TRBD1	TRBJ1-3	few	TRBV6-2/TRBV6-3	TGTGCCAGCAGCCCGACAGGGGCGGCGGGAAACACCATATATTTT	CASSPTGAAGNTIYF
TRBD2	TRBJ2-1	.	TRBV10-1	TGCGCCAGCAGCGATCCCCTGGGGGGGGTAAATGAGCAGTTCTTC	CASSDPLGGVNEQFF
TRBD1	TRBJ1-2	.	TRBV30	TGTGCCTGGAGCAAGGGACAGATCTATGGCTACACCTTC	CAWSKGQIYGYTF
.	TRBJ1-4	few	TRBV7-8	TGTGCCAGCAGCCCTAGCTCGGTAGGGAAAGAAAAACTGTTTTTT	CASSPSSVGKEKLFF
.	TRBJ2-2	once	TRBV7-9	TGTGCCAGCAGCTTAGCGGGCAGCCCCGGGGAGCTGTTTTTT	CASSLAGSPGELFF
.	TRBJ1-1	few	TRBV3-1	TGTGCCAGCAGCCAAGATGGTGGGAGGGCTGAAGCTTTCTTT	CASSQDGGRAEAFF
.	TRBJ1-6	many	TRBV2	TGTGCCAGCGGCTGGGGGCGCGATTCACCCCTCCACTTT	CASGWGRDSPLHF
.	TRBJ1-1	.	TRBV5-1	TGCGCCAGCAGCCGGGACAACAAACGTGAAGCTTTCTTT	CASSRDNKREAFF
.	TRBJ2-1	many	TRBV7-3	TGTGCCAGCAGCTCGGACAGACAGAATGAGCAGTTCTTC	CASSSDRQNEQFF
TRBD2	TRBJ2-7	many	TRBV2	TGTGCCAGCGAGCGGGACCGTCGCTACGAGCAGTACTTC	CASERDRRYEQYF
.	TRBJ2-3	many	TRBV12-3/TRBV12-4	TGTGCCAGCAGACCGGAGGCAGATACGCAGTATTTT	CASRPEADTQYF
.	TRBJ2-3	many	TRBV30	TGTGCCTGGAGTGATGTAAGGGGAGATACGCAGTATTTT	CAWSDVRGDTQYF
TRBD1	TRBJ2-5	.	TRBV3-1	TGTGCCAGCAGCCACGGGACAGTCTTCGACGAGACCCAGTACTTC	CASSHGTVFDETQYF
TRBD1	TRBJ1-5	.	TRBV6-4	TGTGCCAGCAGTGACGGGCAGGGGGGGAATCAGCCCCAGCATTTT	CASSDGQGGNQPQHF
TRBD1	TRBJ1-2	once	TRBV29-1	TGCGGCGTTGCCACCGGGACAGGGGGTAACTATGGCTACACCTTC	CGVATGTGGNYGYTF
.	TRBJ2-7	many	TRBV7-8	TGTGCCAGCAGCCCCGACAAACTCGGGGATTACGAGCAGTACTTC	CASSPDKLGDYEQYF
TRBD1	TRBJ1-5	many	TRBV11-3	TGTGCCAGCAGCCTGGGACAGCCAGGGCCCCAGCATTTT	CASSLGQPGPQHF
.	TRBJ1-1	many	TRBV3-1	TGTGCCAGCAGCCTCTTTCTACCGGGGGCGAACACTGAAGCTTTCTTT	CASSLFLPGANTEAFF
TRBD2	TRBJ2-1	.	TRBV29-1	TGCAGCGTTGACCGGGGGGGGCAGTTCTTC	CSVDRGGQFF
.	TRBJ1-2	few	TRBV7-9	TGTGCCAGCAGCCCTACGACATTTGCTAACTATGGCTACACCTTC	CASSPTTFANYGYTF
.	TRBJ2-1	.	TRBV5-1	TGCGCCAGCAGCTTGGCGGACTCCTACAATGAGCAGTTCTTC	CASSLADSYNEQFF
.	TRBJ1-5	many	TRBV6-2/TRBV6-3	TGTGCCAGCACCAAAGGCGGTGGAGAGGGATATAGCAATCAGCCCCAGCATTTT	CASTKGGGEGYSNQPQHF
.	TRBJ1-4	few	TRBV6-1	TGTGCCAGCAGTGACGGGAACCTAGGTGAAAAACTGTTTTTT	CASSDGNLGEKLFF
TRBD1	TRBJ2-2	few	TRBV5-1	TGCGCCAGCAGCTCCAGGACAGGGCTGGCCGGGGAGCTGTTTTTT	CASSSRTGLAGELFF
TRBD1	TRBJ2-2	few	TRBV6-1	TGTGCCAGCAGTGTACAGGGGATCACCGGGGAGCTGTTTTTT	CASSVQGITGELFF
.	TRBJ2-6	few	TRBV4-1	TGCGCCAGCACCAGTTTGGGCGGGGCCAACGTCCTGACTTTC	CASTSLGGANVLTF
.	TRBJ2-7	few	TRBV28	TGTGCCAGCGGACTGACCTACGAGCAGTACTTC	CASGLTYEQYF
.	TRBJ2-1	few	TRBV15	TGTGCCACCAGCAGAGGGAAAGGGGCAGGCAATGAGCAGTTCTTC	CATSRGKGAGNEQFF
TRBD1	TRBJ1-1	many	TRBV3-1	TGTGCCAGCAGAACCCATTCCGGGACAGGTGGGACTGAAGCTTTCTTT	CASRTHSGTGGTEAFF
.	TRBJ2-3	few	TRBV10-1	TGCGCCAGCAGGCCCGTCGAGGGGTCCTACACAGATACGCAGTATTTT	CASRPVEGSYTDTQYF
.	TRBJ1-1	many	TRBV9	TGTGCCAGCAGCGCCGGACCTCCAAGGGACACTGAAGCTTTCTTT	CASSAGPPRDTEAFF
.	TRBJ1-1	many	TRBV10-3	TGTGCCATCAGTGAGCCGGGACCGGGGAACACTGAAGCTTTCTTT	CAISEPGPGNTEAFF
.	TRBJ2-3	.	TRBV9	TGTGCCAGCAGCGTAAACTTAGCGGATAGCACAGATACGCAGTATTTT	CASSVNLADSTDTQYF
TRBD2	TRBJ2-1	.	TRBV20-1	TGCACTGCGGGAGGGGGCCATGAGCAGTTCTTC	CTAGGGHEQFF